This T cell receptor (beta chain) was identified during a study of breast tumors, draining lymph nodes, adjacent tissues. TCRdb ran MiXCR on the multiplex PCR reads and lists one entry per CDR3 protein. The sample yields approximately 90,000 distinct CDR3 sequences, roughly 30% seen once. The V and J ends lost 2 bases and 5 bases respectively, with 11 bases between them. The CDR3 loop spans 15 amino acids. CDR1 and CDR2 from the germline V gene are SGHNT and YYREEE (reference sequence). Findings and limits, study-wide: The lymph node origin of tumor T cells was framed as consistent with a hypothesis, not demonstrated. Most tumor T cells seemingly derive from lymph node, then expand in tumor. Tumor TCR diversity was below lymph nodes but above nontumor tissue. Luminal-like breast cancer showed significantly higher tumor–nontumor repertoire similarity than basal-like.

This clonotype came up many times. Its antigen is unknown. Samples came from axillary lymph nodes draining the breast cancer. The chain links TRBV5-4 to TRBJ1-6; TRBD1 might be the D (6 bases). Sequencing was done on a sample of axillary lymph node tissue. This receptor was identified in a female donor with breast cancer. Some clones in this sample may be carry-over from other donors' samples. CDR3 nucleotide sequence: TGTGCCAGCAGCTTACAGGGTCTAGATAATTCACCCCTCCACTTT. Its translation is CASSLQGLDNSPLHF.